This T cell receptor (beta chain) was observed in a study of T cell repertoires in cytomegalovirus infection. For the study at large: TCR beta signatures that were public indicated CMV infection and matching HLA type. Study-wide findings and caveats: There were carriers of CMV plus the relevant HLA, and cumulative public TCR beta family frequency identified them. There were HLA-C-restricted CMV-specific TCR beta clonotypes dominating the ex vivo response.

This clonotype was detected ten times or more. Its matching antigen is unknown. TCRdb itself ran the reads through MiXCR, one entry per CDR3 protein. This sample has hundreds of thousands of distinct CDR3 sequences, with 20% to 30% found just once. Per germline, CDR1 DFQATT and CDR2 SNEGSKA (reference sequence). The CDR3 spans 12 residues. Trimming left V 1 base short and J 6 bases short, with 9 bases between. This sequence was found in a human donor in good health (CMV status not recorded). Some clones in this sample may be carry-over from other donors' samples. Sequenced sample: CD8+ T cells from PBMCs. The chain recombines TRBV20-1 with TRBJ1-2, with a possible D match to TRBD1 (6 bases). For the CDR3, the DNA is TGCAGTGCTAGAGGGACAGCCGATGGCTACACCTTC. This codes for CSARGTADGYTF.